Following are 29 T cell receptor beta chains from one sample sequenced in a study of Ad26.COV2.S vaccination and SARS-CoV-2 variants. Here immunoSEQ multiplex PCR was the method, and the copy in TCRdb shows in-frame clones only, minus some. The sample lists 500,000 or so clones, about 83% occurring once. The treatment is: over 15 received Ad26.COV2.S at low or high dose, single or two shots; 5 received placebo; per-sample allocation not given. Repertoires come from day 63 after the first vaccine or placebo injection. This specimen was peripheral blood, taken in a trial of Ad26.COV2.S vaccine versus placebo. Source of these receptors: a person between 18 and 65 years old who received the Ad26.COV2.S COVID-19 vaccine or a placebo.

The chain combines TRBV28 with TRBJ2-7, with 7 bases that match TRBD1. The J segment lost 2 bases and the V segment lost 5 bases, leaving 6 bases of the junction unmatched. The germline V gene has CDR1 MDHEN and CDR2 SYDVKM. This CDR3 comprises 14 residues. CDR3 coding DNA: TGTGCCAGCAGTCCGCAGACAGGGACCTACGAGCAGTACTTC. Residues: CASSPQTGTYEQYF.

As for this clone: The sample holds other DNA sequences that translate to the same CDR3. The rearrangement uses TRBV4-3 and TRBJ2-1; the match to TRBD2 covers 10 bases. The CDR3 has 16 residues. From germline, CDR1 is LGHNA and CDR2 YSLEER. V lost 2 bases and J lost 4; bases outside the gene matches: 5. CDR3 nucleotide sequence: TGCGCCAGCAGCCAAAGACTAGCGGGCAGGTACAATGAGCAGTTCTTC. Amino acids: CASSQRLAGRYNEQFF.

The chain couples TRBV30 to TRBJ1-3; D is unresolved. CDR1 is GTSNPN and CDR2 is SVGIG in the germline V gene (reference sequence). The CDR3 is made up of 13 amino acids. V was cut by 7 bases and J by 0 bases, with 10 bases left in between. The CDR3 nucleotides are TGTGCCTCCTTGGCTTACTCTGGAAACACCATATATTTT. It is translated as CASLAYSGNTIYF. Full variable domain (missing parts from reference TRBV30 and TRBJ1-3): SQTIHQWPATLVQPVGSPLSLECTVEGTSNPNLYWYRQAAGRGLQLLFYSVGIGQISSEVPQNLSASRPQDRQFILSSKKLLLSDSGFYLCASLAYSGNTIYFGEGSWLTVV.

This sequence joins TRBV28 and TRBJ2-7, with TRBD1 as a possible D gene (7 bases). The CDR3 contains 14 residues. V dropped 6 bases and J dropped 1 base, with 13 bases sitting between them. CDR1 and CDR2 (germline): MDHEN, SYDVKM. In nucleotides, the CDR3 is TGTGCCAGCAGGAAGGGGGCGGGATCCTACGAGCAGTACTTC. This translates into CASRKGAGSYEQYF.

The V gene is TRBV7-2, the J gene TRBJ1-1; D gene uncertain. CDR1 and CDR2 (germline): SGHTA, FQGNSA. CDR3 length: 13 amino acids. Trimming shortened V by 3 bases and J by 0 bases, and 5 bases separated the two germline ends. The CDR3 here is CASSFELNTEAFF. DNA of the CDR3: TGTGCCAGCAGCTTCGAATTGAACACTGAAGCTTTCTTT. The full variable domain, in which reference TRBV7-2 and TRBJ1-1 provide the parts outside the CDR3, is GAGVSQSPSNKVTEKGKDVELRCDPISGHTALYWYRQSLGQGLEFLIYFQGNSAPDKSGLPSDRFSAERTGGSVSTLTIQRTQQEDSAVYLCASSFELNTEAFFGQGTRLTVV.

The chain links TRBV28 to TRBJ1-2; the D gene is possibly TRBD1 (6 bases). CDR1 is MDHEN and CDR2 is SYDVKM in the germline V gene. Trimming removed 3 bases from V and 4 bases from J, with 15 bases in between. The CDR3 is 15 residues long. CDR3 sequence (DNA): TGTGCCAGCAGTTTGTATACCAGGGGTGGCTATGGCTACACCTTC. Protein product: CASSLYTRGGYGYTF.

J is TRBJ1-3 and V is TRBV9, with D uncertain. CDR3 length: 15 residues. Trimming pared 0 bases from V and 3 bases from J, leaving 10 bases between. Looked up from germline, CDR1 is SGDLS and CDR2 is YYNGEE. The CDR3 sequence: CASSVAAGSGNTIYF. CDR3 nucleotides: TGTGCCAGCAGCGTAGCCGCGGGAAGTGGAAACACCATATATTTT.

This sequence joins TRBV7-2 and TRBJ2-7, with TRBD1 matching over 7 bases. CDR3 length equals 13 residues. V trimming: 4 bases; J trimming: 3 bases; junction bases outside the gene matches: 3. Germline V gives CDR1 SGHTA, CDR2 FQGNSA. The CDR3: CASSSPGGYEQYF. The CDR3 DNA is TGTGCCAGCAGCTCCCCAGGGGGCTACGAGCAGTACTTC.

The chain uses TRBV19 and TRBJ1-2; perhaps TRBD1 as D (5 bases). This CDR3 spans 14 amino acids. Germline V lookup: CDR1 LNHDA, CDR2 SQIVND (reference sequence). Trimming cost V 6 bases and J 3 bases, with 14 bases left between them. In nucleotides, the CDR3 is TGTGCCAGTAGCCGAGGGGAGAAATACTATGGCTACACCTTC. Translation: CASSRGEKYYGYTF.

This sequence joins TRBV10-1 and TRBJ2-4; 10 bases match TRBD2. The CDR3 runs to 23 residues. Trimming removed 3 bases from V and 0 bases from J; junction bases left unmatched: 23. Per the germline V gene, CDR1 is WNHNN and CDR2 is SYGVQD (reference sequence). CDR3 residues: CASSELAGPSRSPQFLAKNIQYF. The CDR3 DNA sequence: TGCGCCAGCAGTGAACTAGCGGGACCCAGCCGTTCCCCTCAATTCCTAGCCAAAAACATTCAGTACTTC.

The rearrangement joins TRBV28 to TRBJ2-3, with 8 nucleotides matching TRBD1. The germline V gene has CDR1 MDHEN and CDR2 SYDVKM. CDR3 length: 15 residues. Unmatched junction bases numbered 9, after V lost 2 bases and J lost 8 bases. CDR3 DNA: TGTGCCAGCAGTTTAATGGACAGGGCAAGTGGTACGCAGTATTTT. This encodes CASSLMDRASGTQYF.

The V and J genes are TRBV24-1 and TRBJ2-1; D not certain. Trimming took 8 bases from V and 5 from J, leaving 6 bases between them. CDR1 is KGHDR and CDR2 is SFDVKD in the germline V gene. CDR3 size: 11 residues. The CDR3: CATTRNNEQFF. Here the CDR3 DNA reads TGTGCCACCACCCGGAACAATGAGCAGTTCTTC.

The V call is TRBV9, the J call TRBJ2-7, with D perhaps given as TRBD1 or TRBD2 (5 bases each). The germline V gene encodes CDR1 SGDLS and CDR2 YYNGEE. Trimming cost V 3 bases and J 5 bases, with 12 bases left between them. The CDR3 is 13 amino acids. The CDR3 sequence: CASSEGPGNEQYF. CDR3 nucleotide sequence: TGTGCCAGCAGCGAGGGGCCGGGGAACGAGCAGTACTTC.

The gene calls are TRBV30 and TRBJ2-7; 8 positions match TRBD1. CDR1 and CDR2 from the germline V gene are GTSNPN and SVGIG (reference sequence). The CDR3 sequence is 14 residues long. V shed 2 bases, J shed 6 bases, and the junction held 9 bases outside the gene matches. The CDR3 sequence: CAWSRGQDASEQYF. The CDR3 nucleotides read TGTGCCTGGAGTCGGGGACAGGACGCCTCCGAGCAGTACTTC.

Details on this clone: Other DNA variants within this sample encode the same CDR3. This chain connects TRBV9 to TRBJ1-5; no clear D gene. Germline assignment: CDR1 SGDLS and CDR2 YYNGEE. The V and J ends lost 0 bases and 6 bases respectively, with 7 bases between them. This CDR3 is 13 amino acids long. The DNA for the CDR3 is TGTGCCAGCAGCGTAGGGGGTACTCAGCCCCAGCATTTT. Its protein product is CASSVGGTQPQHF.

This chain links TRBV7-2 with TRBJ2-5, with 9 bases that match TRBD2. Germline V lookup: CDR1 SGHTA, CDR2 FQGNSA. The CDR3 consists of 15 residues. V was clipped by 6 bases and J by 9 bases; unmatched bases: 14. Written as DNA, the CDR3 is TGTGCCAGCAGTCACGGCATAGCGGGAGAAGGGCCCCAGTACTTC. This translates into CASSHGIAGEGPQYF.

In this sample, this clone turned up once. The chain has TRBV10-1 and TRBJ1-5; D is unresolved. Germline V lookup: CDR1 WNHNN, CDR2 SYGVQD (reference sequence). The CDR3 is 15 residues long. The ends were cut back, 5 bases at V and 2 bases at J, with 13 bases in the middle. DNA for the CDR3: TGCGCCAGCAGTCATGACTCCTGTTGCAATCAGCCCCAGCATTTT. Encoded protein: CASSHDSCCNQPQHF.

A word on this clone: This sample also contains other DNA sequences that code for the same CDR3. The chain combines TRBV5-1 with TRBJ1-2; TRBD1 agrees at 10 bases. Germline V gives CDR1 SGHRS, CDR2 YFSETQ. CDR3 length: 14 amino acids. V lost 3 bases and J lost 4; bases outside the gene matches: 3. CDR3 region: CASSSGTGAYGYTF. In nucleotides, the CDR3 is TGCGCCAGCAGCTCCGGGACAGGGGCCTATGGCTACACCTTC.

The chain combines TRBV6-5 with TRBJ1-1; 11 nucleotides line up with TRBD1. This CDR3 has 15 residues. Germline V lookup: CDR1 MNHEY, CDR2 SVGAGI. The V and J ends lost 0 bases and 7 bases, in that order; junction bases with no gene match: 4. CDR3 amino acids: CASSYSGTGGLEAFF. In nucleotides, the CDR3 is TGTGCCAGCAGTTACTCGGGGACAGGGGGACTTGAAGCTTTCTTT.

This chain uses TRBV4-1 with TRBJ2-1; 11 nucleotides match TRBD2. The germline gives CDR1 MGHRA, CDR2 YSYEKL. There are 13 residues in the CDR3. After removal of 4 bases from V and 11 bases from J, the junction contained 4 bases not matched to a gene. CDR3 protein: CASSPRLAGQQFF. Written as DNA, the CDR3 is TGCGCCAGCAGCCCACGACTAGCGGGACAGCAGTTCTTC.

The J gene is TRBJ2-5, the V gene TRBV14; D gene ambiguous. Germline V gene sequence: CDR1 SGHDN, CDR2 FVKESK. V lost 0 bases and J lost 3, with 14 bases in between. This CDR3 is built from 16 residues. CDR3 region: CASSQDLTRREETQYF. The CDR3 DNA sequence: TGTGCCAGCAGCCAAGACTTGACCCGCCGAGAAGAGACCCAGTACTTC.

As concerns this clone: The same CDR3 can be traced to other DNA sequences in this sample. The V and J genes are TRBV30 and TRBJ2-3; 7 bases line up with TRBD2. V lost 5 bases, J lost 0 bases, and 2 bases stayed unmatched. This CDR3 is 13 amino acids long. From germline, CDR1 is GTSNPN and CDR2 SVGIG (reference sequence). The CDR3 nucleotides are TGTGCCTGGTCTAGCGGAAGCACAGATACGCAGTATTTT. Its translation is CAWSSGSTDTQYF.

This CDR3 reads CASSRQGGQETQYF. CDR3 DNA sequence: TGTGCCAGCTCGAGACAGGGGGGACAAGAGACCCAGTACTTC. The chain links TRBV18 to TRBJ2-5; 9 bases are a match to TRBD1. This CDR3 region has 14 residues. Trimming cost V 6 bases and J 2 bases; bases outside gene matches: 4. The germline CDR1 and CDR2 sequences are KGHSH and LQKENI.

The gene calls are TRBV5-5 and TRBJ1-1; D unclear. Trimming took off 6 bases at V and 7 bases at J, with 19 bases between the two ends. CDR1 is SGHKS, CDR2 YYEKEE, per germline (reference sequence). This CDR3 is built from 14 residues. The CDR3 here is CASTYSGAVREAFF. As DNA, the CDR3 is TGTGCCAGCACCTACTCAGGTGCCGTCCGTGAAGCTTTCTTT.

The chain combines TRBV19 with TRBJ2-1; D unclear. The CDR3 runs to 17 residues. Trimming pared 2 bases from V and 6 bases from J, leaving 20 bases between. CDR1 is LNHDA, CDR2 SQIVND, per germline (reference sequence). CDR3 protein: CASSINSVASWRNEQFF. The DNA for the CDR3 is TGTGCCAGTAGTATAAATAGTGTGGCTAGTTGGCGCAATGAGCAGTTCTTC.

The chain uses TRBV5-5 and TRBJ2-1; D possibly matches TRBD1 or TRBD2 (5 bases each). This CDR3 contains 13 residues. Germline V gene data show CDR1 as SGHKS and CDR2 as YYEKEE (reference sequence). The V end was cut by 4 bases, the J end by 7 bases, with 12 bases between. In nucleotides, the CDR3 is TGTGCCAGCAGCAGGGGAGTAGGAAATGAGCAGTTCTTC. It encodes CASSRGVGNEQFF.

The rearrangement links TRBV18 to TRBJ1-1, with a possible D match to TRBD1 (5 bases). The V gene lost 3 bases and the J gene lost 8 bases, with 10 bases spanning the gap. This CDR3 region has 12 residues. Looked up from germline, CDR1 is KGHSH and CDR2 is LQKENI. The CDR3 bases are TGTGCCAGCTCACCGGGACGAGAAGAAGCTTTCTTT. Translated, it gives CASSPGREEAFF.

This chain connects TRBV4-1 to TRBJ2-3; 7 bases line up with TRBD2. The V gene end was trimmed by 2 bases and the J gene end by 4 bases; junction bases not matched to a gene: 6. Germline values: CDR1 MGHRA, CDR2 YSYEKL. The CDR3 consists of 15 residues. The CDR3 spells CASSQIGLGSDTQYF. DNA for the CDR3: TGCGCCAGCAGCCAAATCGGACTAGGTTCAGATACGCAGTATTTT.

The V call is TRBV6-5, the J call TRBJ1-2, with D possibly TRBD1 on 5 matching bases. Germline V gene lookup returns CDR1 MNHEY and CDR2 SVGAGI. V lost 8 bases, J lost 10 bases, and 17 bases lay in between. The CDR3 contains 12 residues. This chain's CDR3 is CASVGLSVAYTF. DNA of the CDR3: TGTGCCAGCGTGGGACTTTCAGTAGCCTACACCTTC.